Following are 3 T cell receptor beta chains from one sample sequenced in a study of radiation and T cells in renal cell carcinoma. As to time point: blood 4 weeks post-SBRT, at nephrectomy. Treatment described: 15 Gy SBRT to primary tumor, nephrectomy 4 weeks later. TCRdb's table, derived via immunoSEQ multiplex PCR, lists solely in-frame clones and lacks some. The sample contains fewer than 200,000 clones, about nine tenths of which appear only once. The sequencing used blood, collected from a patient whose treatment included radiotherapy and nephrectomy. The receptors stem from a woman in her forties or fifties with renal cell carcinoma.

This clone has just one count. The rearrangement links TRBV10-3 to TRBJ2-3, with D maybe TRBD1 (5 bases). With 2 bases removed from V and 3 bases from J, the gap between germline ends came to 12 bases. Germline-derived CDR1 and CDR2 are ENHRY and SYGVKD. The CDR3 length is 15 residues. The CDR3 reads CAISEGAVLTDTQYF. CDR3 nucleotide sequence: TGTGCCATCAGTGAGGGGGCAGTGTTAACAGATACGCAGTATTTT.

This clone showed up just a few times. The chain uses TRBV29-1 and TRBJ2-3, with TRBD1 matching 7 bases. Germline CDR1 is SQVTM and CDR2 is ANQGSEA. V shed 6 bases and J 7 bases; nucleotides not matched to a gene: 4. The CDR3 extends over 11 amino acids. CDR3 sequence reads: CSVRQGNTQYF. The CDR3 nucleotides are TGCAGCGTCAGACAGGGCAATACGCAGTATTTT.

The gene calls are TRBV30 and TRBJ1-2; TRBD1 is a possible D gene (6 bases). Germline V CDR1 and CDR2: GTSNPN, SVGIG (reference sequence). V lost 0 bases and J 7 bases, leaving 18 bases between the germline ends. This CDR3 contains 15 residues. DNA of the CDR3: TGTGCCTGGAGTGTACTGGCTAGGGGGGGAGGTGGCTACACCTTC. It is translated as CAWSVLARGGGGYTF.